This T cell receptor beta chain was profiled in a study of blood T cell repertoires in COVID-19. Data came from immunoSEQ multiplex PCR; TCRdb stores just in-frame clones and leaves some out. In the table there are 210,000 or so clones, approximately 90% of which are singletons. Followed longitudinally, the Seattle patients had been enrolled during active infection. This sequence originates from a young man with COVID-19, enrolled during active disease. Sequenced sample: peripheral blood.

The CDR3 DNA reads as TGTGCCAGCTCAAAAGGGGGAGCGACGGTAGGCAATGAGCAGTTCTTC. Translated: CASSKGGATVGNEQFF. The rearrangement uses TRBV18 and TRBJ2-1; TRBD1 is a possible D gene (6 bases). Germline CDR1 is KGHSH and CDR2 is LQKENI. This CDR3 contains 16 residues. V was pared by 5 bases and J by 6 bases, with 20 bases between.